This paragraph covers one TCR beta chain sequence. The antigen is unknown. They ran version v3.0 of the immunoSEQ assay at survey level. TCRdb's copy holds only in-frame clones and misses some; the assay was immunoSEQ multiplex PCR. Here the sample spans 25,000 to 35,000 clones, over 70% being singletons. This record comes from a study of long-term antiretroviral therapy in people with HIV. The ends were cut back, 5 bases at V and 0 bases at J, with 14 bases in the middle. The germline gives CDR1 SGDLS, CDR2 YYNGEE. The length of the CDR3 is 15 residues. The study, taken as a whole, reports: Repertoires from HIV showed CDR3 length ranges narrower than those of controls. Even long-term ART left TRB diversity below transplant donor controls, despite gains.

Samples held about 1-11 million cryopreserved PBMC before DNA extraction. V and J are TRBV9 and TRBJ1-1; possible D gene TRBD1, 6 bases. The TCR was taken from a young man with HIV. Sequencing used unsorted PBMCs, obtained roughly 2.7 years after starting antiretroviral therapy. In nucleotides, the CDR3 is TGTGCCAGCAGGGACAGTCTCGACATGAACACTGAAGCTTTCTTT. Amino acids: CASRDSLDMNTEAFF. The complete variable domain, with remaining parts taken from reference TRBV9 and TRBJ1-1, reads DSGVTQTPKHLITATGQRVTLRCSPRSGDLSVYWYQQSLDQGLQFLIQYYNGEERAKGNILERFSAQQFPDLHSELNLSSLELGDSALYFCASRDSLDMNTEAFFGQGTRLTVV.